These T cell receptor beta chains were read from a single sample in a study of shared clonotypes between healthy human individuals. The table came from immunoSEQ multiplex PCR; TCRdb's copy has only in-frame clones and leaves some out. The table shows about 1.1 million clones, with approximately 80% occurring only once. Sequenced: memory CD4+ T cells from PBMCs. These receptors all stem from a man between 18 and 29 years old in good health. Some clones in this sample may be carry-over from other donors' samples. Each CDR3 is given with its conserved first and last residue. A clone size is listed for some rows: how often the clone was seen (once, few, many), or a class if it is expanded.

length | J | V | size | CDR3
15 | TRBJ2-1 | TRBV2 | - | CASSLATGSYNEQFF
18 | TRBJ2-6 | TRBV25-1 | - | CASSEFEGRGSGANVLTF
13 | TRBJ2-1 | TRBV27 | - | CASSLSSYNEQFF
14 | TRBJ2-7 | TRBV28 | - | CASSLSGRYYEQYF
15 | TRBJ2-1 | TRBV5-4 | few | CASSLGLGSYNEQFF
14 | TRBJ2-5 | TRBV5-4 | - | CASSSPTGEETQYF
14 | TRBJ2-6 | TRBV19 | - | CASLQVAGANVLTF
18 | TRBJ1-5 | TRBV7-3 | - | CASSLRDRVRNSNQPQHF
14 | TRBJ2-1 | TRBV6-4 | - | CASKVMGGDMEQFF
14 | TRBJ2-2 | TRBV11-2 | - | CASSISGRGGELFF
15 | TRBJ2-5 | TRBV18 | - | CASSPSDRPRGTQYF
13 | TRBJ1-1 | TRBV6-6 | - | CASSYSLVFGAFF
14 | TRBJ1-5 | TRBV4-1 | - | CASKGEWSNQPQHF
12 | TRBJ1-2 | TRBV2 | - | CASSESEYGYTF
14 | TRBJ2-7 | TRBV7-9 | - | CASSSGSGFREQYF
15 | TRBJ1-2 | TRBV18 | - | CASSPATGSRYGYTF
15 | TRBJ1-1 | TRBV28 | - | CASSSPVAWNTEAFF
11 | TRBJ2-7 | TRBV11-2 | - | CATRSGPGQYF
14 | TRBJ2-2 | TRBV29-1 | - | CSVEPDRITGELFF
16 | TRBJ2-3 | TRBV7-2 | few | CASSLGLAGPGDTQYF
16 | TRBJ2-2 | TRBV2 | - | CASSEVASPNTGELFF
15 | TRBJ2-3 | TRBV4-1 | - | CASSQLGGRTDTQYF
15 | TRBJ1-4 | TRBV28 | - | CASSLPGTGNEKLFF
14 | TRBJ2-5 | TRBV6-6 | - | CASSYQGQRETQYF
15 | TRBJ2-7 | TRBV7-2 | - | CASSLGRVTTYEQYF
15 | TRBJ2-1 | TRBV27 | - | CASLRVAGSYNEQFF
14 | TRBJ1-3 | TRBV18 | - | CASSGDSSGNTIYF
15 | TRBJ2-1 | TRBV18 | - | CATTVGDSSYNEQFF
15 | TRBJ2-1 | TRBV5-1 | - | CASSLLVGADNEQFF
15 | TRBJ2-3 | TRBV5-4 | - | CASSQGTGGADTQYF
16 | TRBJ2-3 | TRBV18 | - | CASSRGTSGNADTQYF
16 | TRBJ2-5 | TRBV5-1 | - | CASRLGLAGGGETQYF
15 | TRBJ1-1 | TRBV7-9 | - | CASSILAPQGTEAFF
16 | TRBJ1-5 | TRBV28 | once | CASSFVGGTVNQPQHF
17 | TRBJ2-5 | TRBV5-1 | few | CASSPGTGAPLKETQYF
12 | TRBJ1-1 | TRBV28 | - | CASSLTGGGAFF
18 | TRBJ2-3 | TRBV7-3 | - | CASSSRGLAGEGTDTQYF
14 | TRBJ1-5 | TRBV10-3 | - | CAISEPGRNQPQHF
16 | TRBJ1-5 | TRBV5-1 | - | CASSPGTLAFNQPQHF
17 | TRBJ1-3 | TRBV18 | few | CASSPKAGGASGNTIYF
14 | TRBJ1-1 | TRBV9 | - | CASSAQTVRTEAFF
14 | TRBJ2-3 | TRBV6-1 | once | CASRTGAGTDTQYF
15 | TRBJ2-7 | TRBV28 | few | CASSPQLAGSYEQYF
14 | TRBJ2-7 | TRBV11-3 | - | CASSPQGGGYEQYF
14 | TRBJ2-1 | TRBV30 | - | CAWSEGRSYNEQFF
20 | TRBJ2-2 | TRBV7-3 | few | CASSKKTGLAGGFGTGELFF
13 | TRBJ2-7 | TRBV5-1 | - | CASSLVPGIEQYF
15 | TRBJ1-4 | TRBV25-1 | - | CASSEGTRRNEKLFF
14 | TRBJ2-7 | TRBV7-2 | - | CASSPVAAGYEQYF
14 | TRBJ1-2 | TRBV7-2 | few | CASSPDRGARGYTF
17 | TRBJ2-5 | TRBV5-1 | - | CASSLGSGRGAQETQYF
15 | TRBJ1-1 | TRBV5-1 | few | CASSEEGQGNTEAFF
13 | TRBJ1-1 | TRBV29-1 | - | CSAPGQGNTEAFF
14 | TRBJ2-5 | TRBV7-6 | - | CASSLDSQQETQYF
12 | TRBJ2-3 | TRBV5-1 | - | CASSRTPDTQYF